Following are 8 T cell receptor beta chains from one sample sequenced in a study of T cells after yellow fever vaccination. TCRdb reprocessed the 5' RACE reads via MiXCR and lists one record per CDR3 protein. The repertoire holds approximately 550,000 distinct CDR3 sequences, with 15% to 20% as singletons. The sample here was PBMCs, taken 15 days after the yellow fever booster vaccination. All receptors come from a man aged 25-40 years who received the YFV17D yellow fever vaccine.

The chain joins TRBV20-1 to TRBJ2-1; D remains ambiguous. Germline V CDR1 and CDR2: DFQATT, SNEGSKA (reference sequence). With 4 bases removed from V and 9 bases from J, the gap between germline ends came to 19 bases. This CDR3 has 14 residues. CDR3 loop: CSATPPPRVTEQFF. The CDR3 DNA reads TGCAGTGCTACGCCCCCTCCACGGGTTACTGAGCAGTTCTTC.

In its sample, this clonotype was seen a few times. The CDR3 DNA reads TGTGCCAGCAGCAACCCGTACAGAGTCGGGGGGCCGCTCAATGAGCAGTTCTTC. This codes for CASSNPYRVGGPLNEQFF. The chain couples TRBV11-1 to TRBJ2-1, with D perhaps matching TRBD2 (7 bases). Trimming pared 5 bases from V and 6 bases from J, leaving 26 bases between. This CDR3 comprises 18 residues. Germline V gives CDR1 SGHAT, CDR2 FQDESV (reference sequence).

This clonotype was found a few times. The junction departs from the called germline gene at one end, perhaps through a read error. The rearrangement uses TRBV20-1 and TRBJ1-2; 9 bases align to TRBD1. CDR1 DFQATT and CDR2 SNEGSKA come from the germline V gene (reference sequence). CDR3 length equals 11 residues. This CDR3 reads CRQGGSYGYTF. The CDR3, as DNA: TGTCGACAGGGGGGGAGCTATGGCTACACCTTC.

Only a few counts were recorded for this clonotype. This chain links TRBV4-3 with TRBJ2-1, with 9 bases that match TRBD2. The CDR3 loop spans 16 amino acids. The germline gives CDR1 LGHNA, CDR2 YSLEER. V gave up 1 base and J gave up 7 bases; unmatched junction bases: 8. The CDR3 spells CASSQGASGTWNEQFF. The CDR3, as DNA: TGCGCCAGCAGCCAAGGAGCTAGCGGGACTTGGAATGAGCAGTTCTTC.

This clonotype has more than one count but fewer than ten. J is TRBJ2-3 and V is TRBV15; unclear D gene. Germline V gene lookup returns CDR1 LNHNV and CDR2 YYDKDF (reference sequence). Trimming stripped 2 bases from V and 2 bases from J, with 17 bases between. The CDR3 is 17 amino acids. Here the CDR3 reads CATSRQPKGGYTDTQYF. The CDR3 region has the DNA TGTGCCACCAGCAGACAACCCAAGGGCGGCTACACAGATACGCAGTATTTT.

The genes are TRBV4-3 and TRBJ2-1, with 9 bases that match TRBD2. V lost 0 bases to trimming and J lost 8 bases; unmatched junction nucleotides: 8. Germline V gives CDR1 LGHNA, CDR2 YSLEER. The CDR3 runs 16 residues. The CDR3 coding sequence is TGCGCCAGCAGCCAAGATTTGGCGGGAGGGGTAGATGAGCAGTTCTTC. This encodes CASSQDLAGGVDEQFF.

This chain uses TRBV15 with TRBJ1-5; a weak D match, TRBD1 (5 bases). CDR1 is LNHNV and CDR2 is YYDKDF in the germline V gene (reference sequence). The CDR3 consists of 17 residues. The V gene lost 1 base and the J gene lost 2 bases, with 15 bases spanning the gap. CDR3 nucleotides: TGTGCCACCAGCAGAGCGGGGGGGGAAGGCGGCAATCAGCCCCAGCATTTT. As protein: CATSRAGGEGGNQPQHF.

The chain has TRBV9 and TRBJ2-1; 8 bases map to TRBD2. This CDR3 region has 18 residues. Germline loops: CDR1 SGDLS, CDR2 YYNGEE. Losses at the gene ends were 4 bases for V and 3 bases for J; bases not matched to a gene: 15. This CDR3 is CASSLKDPTSAYYNEQFF. The CDR3 nucleotides are TGTGCCAGCAGCTTAAAAGACCCGACTAGCGCCTACTACAATGAGCAGTTCTTC.